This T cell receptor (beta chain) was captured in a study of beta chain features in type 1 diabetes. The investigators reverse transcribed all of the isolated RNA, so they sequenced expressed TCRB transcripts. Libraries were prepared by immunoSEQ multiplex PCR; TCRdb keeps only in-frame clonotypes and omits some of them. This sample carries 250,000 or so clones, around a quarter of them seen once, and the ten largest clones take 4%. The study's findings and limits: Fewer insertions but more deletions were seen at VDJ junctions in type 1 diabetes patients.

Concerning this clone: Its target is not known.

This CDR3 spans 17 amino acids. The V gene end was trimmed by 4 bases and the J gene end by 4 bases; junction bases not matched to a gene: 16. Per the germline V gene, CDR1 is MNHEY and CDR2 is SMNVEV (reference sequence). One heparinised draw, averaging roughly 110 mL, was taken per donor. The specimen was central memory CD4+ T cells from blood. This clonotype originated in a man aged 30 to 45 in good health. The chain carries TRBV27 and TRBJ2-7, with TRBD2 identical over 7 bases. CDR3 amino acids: CASSSGEGRENQYEQYF. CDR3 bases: TGTGCCAGCAGTTCCGGGGAAGGGCGGGAGAATCAGTACGAGCAGTACTTC.